This is a list of T cell receptor beta chains from one sample in a study of Ad26.COV2.S vaccination and SARS-CoV-2 variants. Sequencing used immunoSEQ multiplex PCR; TCRdb keeps in-frame clones, though not all of them. Found here are hundreds of thousands of clones, 89% of them singletons; the top ten hold approximately 1.5%. The material sequenced was peripheral blood, taken in a trial of Ad26.COV2.S vaccine versus placebo. Receptor source: a person between 18 and 60 years old who received the Ad26.COV2.S COVID-19 vaccine or a placebo. Each CDR3 is given with its conserved first and last residue. Fields, in order: CDR3 protein, J gene, V gene.

CASSLLNTGELFF	TRBJ2-2	TRBV12-3/TRBV12-4
CASSQGTQGGEQYF	TRBJ2-7	TRBV4-3
CASSQEVASTGELFF	TRBJ2-2	TRBV3-1/TRBV3-2
CASSLEIRATNEKLFF	TRBJ1-4	TRBV11-3
CASSDRRTDTQYF	TRBJ2-3	TRBV5-4
CASSASGGARETQYF	TRBJ2-5	TRBV7-2
CAWSEGRANYGYTF	TRBJ1-2	TRBV30
CAWKHRDRNAGELFF	TRBJ2-2	TRBV30
CASRGQGVYEQYF	TRBJ2-7	TRBV27
CASSLTGLRTDTQYF	TRBJ2-3	TRBV11-3
CASSLGQGGIGYTF	TRBJ1-2	TRBV6-5
CASSLGNEQFF	TRBJ2-1	TRBV7-9
CASSPDGFMNTEAFF	TRBJ1-1	TRBV6-5
CSAGYGGELFF	TRBJ2-2	TRBV20-1
CASSTSGGPYEQYF	TRBJ2-7	TRBV19
CASSPAGVDSGYTF	TRBJ1-2	TRBV18
CAISPGQKETQYF	TRBJ2-5	TRBV10-3
CASSQDRGGRGNEQFF	TRBJ2-1	TRBV4-2
CASSPGQGGYEQYF	TRBJ2-7	TRBV4-3
CAIGETGGSPKSTDTQYF	TRBJ2-3	TRBV10-3
CASSYLYSTGFEAFF	TRBJ1-1	TRBV6-2/TRBV6-3
CASSGLRYGQFF	TRBJ2-1	TRBV6-2/TRBV6-3
CASSLGVRGYTEAFF	TRBJ1-1	TRBV11-1
CASSPGKAASQETQYF	TRBJ2-5	TRBV3-1/TRBV3-2
CASSLNLGGVYGYTF	TRBJ1-2	TRBV3-1/TRBV3-2
CASSLNTGGRTDTQYF	TRBJ2-3	TRBV7-3
CASSEQGSTDTQYF	TRBJ2-3	TRBV6-1
CASTRQGTYEQYF	TRBJ2-7	TRBV11-2
CASSSPRLAGGNEQYF	TRBJ2-7	TRBV7-6
CASSPNTEAFF	TRBJ1-1	TRBV6-2/TRBV6-3
CASSQGGQGANEKLFF	TRBJ1-4	TRBV4-1
CASSLRQGAGAGEQYF	TRBJ2-7	TRBV13
CASSLGGGDNQPQHF	TRBJ1-5	TRBV7-2
CASSLEQGPSYEQYF	TRBJ2-7	TRBV5-1
CASSPPQGEPQHF	TRBJ1-5	TRBV18
CASSQDRERSHLYGYTF	TRBJ1-2	TRBV4-2
CATSDFGKFGETQYF	TRBJ2-5	TRBV24-1
CATSRAGETQYF	TRBJ2-5	TRBV15
CASSLRSTGNNEQFF	TRBJ2-1	TRBV5-1